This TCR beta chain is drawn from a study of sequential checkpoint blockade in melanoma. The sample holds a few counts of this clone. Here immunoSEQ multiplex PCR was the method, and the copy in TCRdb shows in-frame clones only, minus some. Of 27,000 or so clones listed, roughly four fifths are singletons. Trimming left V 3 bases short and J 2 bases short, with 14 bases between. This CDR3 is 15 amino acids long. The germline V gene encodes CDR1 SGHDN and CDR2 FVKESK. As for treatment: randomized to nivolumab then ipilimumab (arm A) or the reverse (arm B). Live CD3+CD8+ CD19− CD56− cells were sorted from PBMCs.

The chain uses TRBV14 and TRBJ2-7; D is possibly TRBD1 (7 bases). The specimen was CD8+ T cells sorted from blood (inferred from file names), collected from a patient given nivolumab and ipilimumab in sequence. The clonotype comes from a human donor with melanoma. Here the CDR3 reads CASSHKTGTPYEQYF. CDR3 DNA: TGTGCCAGCAGCCACAAGACAGGGACTCCCTACGAGCAGTACTTC.